The clone carrying this TCR beta chain appeared a single time. The antigen remains unidentified. This sample is part of a study of cytomegalovirus exposure and HLA in healthy donors. It was the roughly 110-subject validation cohort, separate from the roughly 700-subject first cohort, to which the donors belonged. Profiling relied on immunoSEQ multiplex PCR, and the TCRdb table lists in-frame clones only, not all of them. The sample contains fewer than 140,000 clones, about 87% of which appear only once. Study-level findings and limits: CMV antigen specificity was confirmed in vitro for a few CMV-associated chains. The tendency of first-cohort TCR clusters to co-occur in the 120 or so validation repertoires was the finding of a later analysis. A list of 150 or so TCR beta chains associated with cytomegalovirus was given.

The germline gives CDR1 SGDLS, CDR2 YYNGEE. The CDR3 spans 16 residues. V lost 3 bases, J lost 1 base, and 7 bases stayed unmatched. The specimen was PBMCs. The chain employs TRBV9 and TRBJ2-3, with 8 nucleotides matching TRBD1. The clonotype originates from a young woman in good health and CMV-seropositive. The CDR3 is CASSDDRGAGTDTQYF. The CDR3 coding sequence is TGTGCCAGCAGCGATGACAGGGGCGCTGGCACAGATACGCAGTATTTT.